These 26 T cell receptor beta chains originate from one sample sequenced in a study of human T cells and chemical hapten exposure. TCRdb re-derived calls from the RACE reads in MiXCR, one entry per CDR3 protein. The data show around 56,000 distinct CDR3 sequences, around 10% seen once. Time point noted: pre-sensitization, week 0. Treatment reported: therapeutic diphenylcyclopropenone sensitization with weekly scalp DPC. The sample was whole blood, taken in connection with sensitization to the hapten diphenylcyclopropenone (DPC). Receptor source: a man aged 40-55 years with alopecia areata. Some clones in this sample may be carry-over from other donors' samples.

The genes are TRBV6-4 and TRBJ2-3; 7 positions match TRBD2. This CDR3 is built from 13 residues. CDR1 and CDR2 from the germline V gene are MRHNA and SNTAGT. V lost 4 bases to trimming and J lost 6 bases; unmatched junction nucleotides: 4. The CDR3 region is CASSALGGDTQYF. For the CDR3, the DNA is TGTGCCAGCAGTGCTCTGGGGGGGGATACGCAGTATTTT.

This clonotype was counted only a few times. The CDR3, as DNA: TGTGCCAGCAGTGAAACCAATGAGCAGTTCTTC. It codes for CASSETNEQFF. This rearrangement joins TRBV25-1 to TRBJ2-1; D uncertain. Germline CDR1 and CDR2: MGHDK and SYGVNS. CDR3 length: 11 amino acids. V was shortened by 2 bases and J by 6 bases, with 2 bases between the two germline ends.

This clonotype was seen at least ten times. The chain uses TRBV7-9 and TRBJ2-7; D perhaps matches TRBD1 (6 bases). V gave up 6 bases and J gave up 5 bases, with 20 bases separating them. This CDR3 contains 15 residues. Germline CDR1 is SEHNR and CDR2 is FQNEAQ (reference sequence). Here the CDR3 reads CASSQQGQVVHEQYF. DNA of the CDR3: TGTGCCAGCAGTCAACAGGGCCAGGTAGTCCACGAGCAGTACTTC.

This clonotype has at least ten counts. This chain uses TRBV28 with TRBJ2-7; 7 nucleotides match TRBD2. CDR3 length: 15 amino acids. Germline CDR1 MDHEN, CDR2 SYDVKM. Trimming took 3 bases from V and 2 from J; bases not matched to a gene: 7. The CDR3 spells CASSFGGRGTYEQYF. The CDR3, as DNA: TGTGCCAGCAGTTTCGGGGGGAGGGGTACCTACGAGCAGTACTTC. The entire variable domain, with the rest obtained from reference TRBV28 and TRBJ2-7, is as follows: DVKVTQSSRYLVKRTGEKVFLECVQDMDHENMFWYRQDPGLGLRLIYFSYDVKMKEKGDIPEGYSVSREKKERFSLILESASTNQTSMYLCASSFGGRGTYEQYFGPGTRLTVT.

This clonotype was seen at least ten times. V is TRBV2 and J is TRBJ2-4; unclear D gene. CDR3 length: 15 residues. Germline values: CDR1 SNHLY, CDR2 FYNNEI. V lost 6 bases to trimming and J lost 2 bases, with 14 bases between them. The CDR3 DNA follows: TGTGCCAGCAGCAGAGGTTTAGGTTCCAAAAACATTCAGTACTTC. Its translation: CASSRGLGSKNIQYF.

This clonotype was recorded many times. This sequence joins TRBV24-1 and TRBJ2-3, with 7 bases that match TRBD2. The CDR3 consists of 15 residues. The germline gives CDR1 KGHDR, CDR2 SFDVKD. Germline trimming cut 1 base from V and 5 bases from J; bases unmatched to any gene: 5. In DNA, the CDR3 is TGTGCCACCAGTGATTTTGGCGGGAGTGGAGATACGCAGTATTTT. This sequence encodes CATSDFGGSGDTQYF.

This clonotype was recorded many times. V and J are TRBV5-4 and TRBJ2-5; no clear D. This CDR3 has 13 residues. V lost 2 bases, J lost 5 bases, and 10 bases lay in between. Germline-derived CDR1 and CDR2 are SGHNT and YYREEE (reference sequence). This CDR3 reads CASSFRTVETQYF. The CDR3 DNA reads TGTGCCAGCAGCTTTCGAACTGTTGAGACCCAGTACTTC.

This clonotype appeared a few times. CDR3 DNA sequence: TGTGCCAGCAGCCCGAGACGAGGGACTGGGGTTTCGAACACCGGGGAGCTGTTTTTT. Translating it yields CASSPRRGTGVSNTGELFF. The chain combines TRBV5-4 with TRBJ2-2; D is possibly TRBD2 (6 bases). The V end lost 4 bases, the J end lost 0 bases, and 22 bases lay between the germline ends. Germline V CDR1 and CDR2: SGHNT, YYREEE (reference sequence). CDR3 length: 19 amino acids.

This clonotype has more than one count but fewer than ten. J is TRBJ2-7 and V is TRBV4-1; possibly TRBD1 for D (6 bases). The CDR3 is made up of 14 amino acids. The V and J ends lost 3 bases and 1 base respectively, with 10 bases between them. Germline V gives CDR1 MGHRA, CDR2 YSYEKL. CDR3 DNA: TGCGCCAGCAGCCATACCGGGACATCCTACGAGCAGTACTTC. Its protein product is CASSHTGTSYEQYF.

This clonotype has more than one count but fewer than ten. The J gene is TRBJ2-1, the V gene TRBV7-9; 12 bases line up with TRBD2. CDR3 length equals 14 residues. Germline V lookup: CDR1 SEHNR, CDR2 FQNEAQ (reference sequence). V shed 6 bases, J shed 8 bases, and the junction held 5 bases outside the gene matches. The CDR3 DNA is TGTGCCAGCAGTAGGACTAGCGGGATGGATGAGCAGTTCTTC. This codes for CASSRTSGMDEQFF.

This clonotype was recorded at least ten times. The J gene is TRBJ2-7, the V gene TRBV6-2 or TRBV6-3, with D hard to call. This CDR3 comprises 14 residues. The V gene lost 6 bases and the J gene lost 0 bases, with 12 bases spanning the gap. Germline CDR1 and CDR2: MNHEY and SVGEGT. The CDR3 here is CASRIDKNSYEQYF. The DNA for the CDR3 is TGTGCCAGCAGGATTGACAAAAACTCCTACGAGCAGTACTTC.

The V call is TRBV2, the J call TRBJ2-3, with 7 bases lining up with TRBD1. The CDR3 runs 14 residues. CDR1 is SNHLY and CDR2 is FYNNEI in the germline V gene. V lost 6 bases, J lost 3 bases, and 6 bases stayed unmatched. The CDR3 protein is CASSLGQKTDTQYF. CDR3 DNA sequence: TGTGCCAGCAGCCTGGGACAGAAGACAGATACGCAGTATTTT.

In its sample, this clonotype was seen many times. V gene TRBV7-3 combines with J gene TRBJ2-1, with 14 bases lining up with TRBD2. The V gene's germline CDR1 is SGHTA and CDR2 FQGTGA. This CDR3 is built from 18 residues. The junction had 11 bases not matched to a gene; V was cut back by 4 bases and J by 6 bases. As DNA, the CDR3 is TGTGCCAGCAGCTCCTACCCTTCGACTAGCGGGAGGGTCAATGAGCAGTTCTTC. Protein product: CASSSYPSTSGRVNEQFF.

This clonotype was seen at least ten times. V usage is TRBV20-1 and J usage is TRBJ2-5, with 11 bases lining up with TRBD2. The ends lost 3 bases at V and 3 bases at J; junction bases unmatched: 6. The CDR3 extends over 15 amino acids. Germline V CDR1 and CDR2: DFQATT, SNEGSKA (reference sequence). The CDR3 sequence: CSARQLGLAEETQYF. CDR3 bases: TGCAGTGCTAGGCAGTTGGGACTAGCGGAAGAGACCCAGTACTTC.

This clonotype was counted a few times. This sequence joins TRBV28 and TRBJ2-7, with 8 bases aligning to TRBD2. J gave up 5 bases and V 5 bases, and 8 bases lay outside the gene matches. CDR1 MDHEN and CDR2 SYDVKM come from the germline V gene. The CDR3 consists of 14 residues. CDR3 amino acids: CASSQAGVFHEQYF. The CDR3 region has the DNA TGTGCCAGCAGTCAAGCGGGAGTATTCCACGAGCAGTACTTC.

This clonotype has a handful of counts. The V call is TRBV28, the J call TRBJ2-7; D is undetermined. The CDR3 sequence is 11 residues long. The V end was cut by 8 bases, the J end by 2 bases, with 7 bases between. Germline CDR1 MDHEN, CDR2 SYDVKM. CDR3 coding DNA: TGTGCCAGCTCCACCCCCTACGAGCAGTACTTC. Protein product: CASSTPYEQYF.

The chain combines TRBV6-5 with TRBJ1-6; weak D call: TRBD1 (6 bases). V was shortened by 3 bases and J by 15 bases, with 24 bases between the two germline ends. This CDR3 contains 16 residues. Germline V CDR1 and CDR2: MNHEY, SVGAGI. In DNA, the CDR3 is TGTGCCAGCAGTTATAAGGTTATCGGGACAAATAGGCTCCTCCACTTT. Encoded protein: CASSYKVIGTNRLLHF.

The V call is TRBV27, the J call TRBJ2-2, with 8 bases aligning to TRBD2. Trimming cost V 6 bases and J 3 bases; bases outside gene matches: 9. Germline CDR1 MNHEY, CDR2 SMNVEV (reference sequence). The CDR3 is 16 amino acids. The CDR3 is CASRRTGTSYTGELFF. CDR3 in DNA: TGTGCCAGCAGAAGAACCGGGACTAGTTACACCGGGGAGCTGTTTTTT.

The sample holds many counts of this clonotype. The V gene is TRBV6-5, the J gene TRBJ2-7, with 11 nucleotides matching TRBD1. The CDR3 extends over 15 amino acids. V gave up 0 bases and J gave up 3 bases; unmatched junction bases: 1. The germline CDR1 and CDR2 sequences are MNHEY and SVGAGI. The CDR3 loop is CASSYSGTGGYEQYF. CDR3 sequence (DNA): TGTGCCAGCAGTTACTCGGGGACAGGGGGCTACGAGCAGTACTTC.

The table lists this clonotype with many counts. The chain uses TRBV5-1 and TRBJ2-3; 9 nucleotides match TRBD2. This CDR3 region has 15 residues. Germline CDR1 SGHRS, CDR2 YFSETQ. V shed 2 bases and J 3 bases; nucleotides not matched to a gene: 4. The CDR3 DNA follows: TGCGCCAGCAGCTTAAGCGGGAGGTGGACAGATACGCAGTATTTT. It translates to CASSLSGRWTDTQYF.

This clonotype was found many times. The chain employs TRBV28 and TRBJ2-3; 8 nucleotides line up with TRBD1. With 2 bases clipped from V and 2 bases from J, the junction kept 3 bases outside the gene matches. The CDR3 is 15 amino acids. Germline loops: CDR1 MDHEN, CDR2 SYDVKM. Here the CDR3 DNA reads TGTGCCAGCAGTTTAGGACAGGGAGTCACAGATACGCAGTATTTT. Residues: CASSLGQGVTDTQYF.

The CDR3, as DNA: TGTGCCAGCAGTTTATTATCCCTATACACCATATATTTT. As protein: CASSLLSLYTIYF. V and J are TRBV12-3 or TRBV12-4 and TRBJ1-3; no definite D call. Trimming cost V 2 bases and J 8 bases, with 10 bases left between them. The CDR3 spans 13 residues.

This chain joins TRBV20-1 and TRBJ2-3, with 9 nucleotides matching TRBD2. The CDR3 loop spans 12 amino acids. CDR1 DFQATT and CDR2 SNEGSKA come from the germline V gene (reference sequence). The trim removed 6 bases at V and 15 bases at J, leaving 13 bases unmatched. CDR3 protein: CSALPGAGGLYF. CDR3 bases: TGCAGTGCCCTCCCGGGAGCGGGAGGTTTATATTTT.

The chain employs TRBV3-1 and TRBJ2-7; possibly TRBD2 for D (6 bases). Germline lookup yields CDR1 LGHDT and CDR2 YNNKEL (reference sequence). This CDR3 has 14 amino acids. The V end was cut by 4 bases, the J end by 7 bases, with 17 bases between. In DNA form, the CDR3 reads TGTGCCAGCAGCCCCGGTTTCGCGGGATTTGAGCAGTACTTC. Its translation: CASSPGFAGFEQYF.

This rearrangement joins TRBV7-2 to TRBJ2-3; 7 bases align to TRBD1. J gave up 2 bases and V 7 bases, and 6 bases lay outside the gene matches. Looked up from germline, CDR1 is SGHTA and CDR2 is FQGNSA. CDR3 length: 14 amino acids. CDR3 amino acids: CASTPGQITDTQYF. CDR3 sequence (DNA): TGTGCCAGCACCCCGGGACAGATCACAGATACGCAGTATTTT.

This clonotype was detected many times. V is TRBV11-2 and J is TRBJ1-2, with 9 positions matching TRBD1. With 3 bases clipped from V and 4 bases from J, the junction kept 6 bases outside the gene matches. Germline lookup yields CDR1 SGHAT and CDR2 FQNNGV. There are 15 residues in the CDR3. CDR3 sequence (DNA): TGTGCCAGCAGCTTGGGGACAGGGCTACTCTATGGCTACACCTTC. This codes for CASSLGTGLLYGYTF.